This TCR beta chain was captured in a study of shared clonotypes between healthy human individuals. Study conclusions and caveats: Sequencing depth was a factor that was expected to affect clonotype sharing among donors.

Genomic DNA (from each subset) was split evenly across several immunoSEQ plates. Template for every sorted-subset replicate PCR totaled 150 to 250 ng DNA, about 30,000 T cell genomes. Libraries were prepared by immunoSEQ multiplex PCR; TCRdb keeps only in-frame clonotypes and omits some of them. In the table there are roughly 2.1 million clones, 93% of which are singletons. Trimming took 1 base from V and 4 from J, leaving 6 bases between them. The CDR3 loop spans 13 amino acids. The V gene's germline CDR1 is MNHEY and CDR2 SMNVEV (reference sequence). It was CD45RO-negative cells, positively selected for CCR7, that made up naive CD8 cells, with terminally differentiated effector memory CD45RA+ cells excluded. A word on this clone: Its cognate antigen is unknown.

Sequencing input: naive CD8+ T cells from PBMCs. The receptor was isolated from a man aged 18 to 30 in good health. Some clones in this sample may be carry-over from other donors' samples. V is TRBV27 and J is TRBJ2-3; D uncertain. For the CDR3, the DNA is TGTGCCAGCAGTTTATATTCCCCAGATACGCAGTATTTT. It encodes CASSLYSPDTQYF.